The source of this T cell receptor beta chain is a study of T cell changes during pregnancy in multiple sclerosis. This CDR3 region has 14 residues. CDR1 is SGHRS and CDR2 is YFSETQ in the germline V gene. V shed 4 bases, J shed 6 bases, and the junction held 3 bases outside the gene matches. This clone was observed a single time. Generated by immunoSEQ multiplex PCR, the TCRdb table keeps only in-frame clones and is missing some. The sample lists tens of thousands of clones, around 90% seen once, with approximately 1.8% in the top ten. The material was peripheral blood, obtained in the first trimester of pregnancy. The receptor comes from a female donor with multiple sclerosis, enrolled in a pregnancy study. The J gene is TRBJ1-4, the V gene TRBV5-1; TRBD1 matches 10 bases. As DNA, the CDR3 is TGCGCCAGCAGCCACGGGACAGGGGATGAAAAACTGTTTTTT. Translation gives CASSHGTGDEKLFF.